This T cell receptor beta chain derives from a study of T cell clonality in common variable immunodeficiency. This table comes from immunoSEQ multiplex PCR, and its TCRdb copy is limited to in-frame clones, with some not included. The profile covers about 52,000 clones, none occurring a single time. Broader study findings: Common variable immunodeficiency TCR beta sequences reportedly had fewer deletions and N-nucleotide insertions. TCRbeta clonality was increased in CVID versus healthy controls.

In its sample, this clone was seen many times. Its antigen is unidentified. The CDR3 is cut off 3 residues early in the read; its end comes from the germline J gene. The germline V and J ends were trimmed by 0 bases and 8 bases, with 14 bases remaining between them. Per the germline V gene, CDR1 is SGHDN and CDR2 is FVKESK. The CDR3 runs 16 residues. The V and J genes are TRBV14 and TRBJ1-6, with D maybe TRBD1 (5 bases). The specimen was peripheral blood mononuclear cells. The receptor comes from a person between 18 and 75 years old in good health. The sequenced part of the CDR3 DNA is TGTGCCAGCAGCCAAGACCAGGGTTTTTATGATTCACCC. It encodes CASSQDQGFYDSP. In full, the CDR3 is CASSQDQGFYDSPLHF.